Here is one TCR beta chain with its context. The sample belongs to a study of Graves' ophthalmopathy and Graves' hyperthyroidism. RNA transcripts yielded amplified TCR beta CDR3 regions. Second-round multiplex PCR followed a first-round RT-PCR using HTBI primers. TCRdb analysed the multiplex PCR reads with MiXCR anew, one entry per CDR3 protein. The sample lists about 620,000 distinct CDR3 sequences; around a fifth were seen once. Specimen: peripheral blood. The TCR comes from a young woman with stable Graves' hyperthyroidism. Some clones in this sample may be carry-over from other donors' samples.

CDR3 coding DNA: TGCGCCAGCAGCTCCCGGTTATCTGACGAAGCTTTCTTT. This codes for CASSSRLSDEAFF. This chain connects TRBV5-1 to TRBJ1-1; D is uncertain. Germline CDR1 and CDR2: SGHRS and YFSETQ. The CDR3 has 13 amino acids. The ends were cut back, 3 bases at V and 8 bases at J, with 14 bases in the middle.